These 14 T cell receptor beta chains share one sample of origin, sequenced in a study of T cells in women clearing cervical HPV infection. The protocol was immunoSEQ multiplex PCR, while the TCRdb copy is restricted to in-frame clones and leaves out a portion. Its listing shows over 25,000 clones. Sequencing was done on a sample of blood buffy coat. These receptors all stem from a woman between 18 and 69 years old with a cervical HPV16 infection that either progressed to CIN3+ or cleared (not recorded which).

With respect to this clone: The observed sequence ends 3 residues before the CDR3 terminus, with the missing tail filled in from the germline J gene. This chain joins TRBV20-1 and TRBJ2-1, with D possibly being TRBD2 (6 bases). V was trimmed by 3 bases and J by 5 bases, leaving 17 bases between them. Germline CDR1 DFQATT, CDR2 SNEGSKA (reference sequence). This CDR3 is built from 15 residues. The CDR3 DNA, read in part, is TGCAGTGCTAGGGGGACTCGGGAATTGCACAATGAG. Translating it yields CSARGTRELHNE. The full CDR3 sequence reads CSARGTRELHNEQFF.

With regard to this clone: The CDR3 is cut off 3 residues early in the read; its end comes from the germline J gene. This rearrangement joins TRBV20-1 to TRBJ2-5; maybe TRBD1 (6 bases). Germline V gene sequence: CDR1 DFQATT, CDR2 SNEGSKA (reference sequence). The CDR3 runs to 13 residues. The germline V and J ends were trimmed by 3 bases and 2 bases, with 10 bases remaining between them. CDR3 region: CSASAGAQETQYF. The CDR3 bases that were read are TGCAGTGCTAGTGCAGGGGCTCAAGAGACC.

In the case of this clone: Sequencing ends 3 residues short of the CDR3 end; the germline J gene provides the rest. The genes are TRBV19 and TRBJ1-1; 11 bases are shared with TRBD1. This CDR3 contains 16 residues. V lost 5 bases, J lost 0 bases, and 5 bases stayed unmatched. Germline CDR1 is LNHDA and CDR2 is SQIVND (reference sequence). CDR3 in amino acids: CASSPGTGGLNTEAFF. Partial CDR3 DNA: TGTGCCAGTAGTCCCGGGACAGGGGGGTTGAACACTGAA.

Details on this clone: The read is 3 residues too short to cover the CDR3 end, so that end is filled in from the germline J gene. The V and J genes are TRBV19 and TRBJ2-4; D is unclear. The CDR3 has 12 amino acids. CDR1 is LNHDA, CDR2 SQIVND, per germline (reference sequence). The CDR3 spells CASSIANYGQYF. The CDR3 bases that were read are TGTGCCAGTAGTATCGCTAACTATGGT.

With respect to this clone: The read falls 3 residues short of the CDR3 end, and the missing part is taken from the germline J gene. The chain carries TRBV13 and TRBJ2-3, with 7 bases identical to TRBD2. Trimming took 6 bases from V and 0 from J; bases not matched to a gene: 6. The CDR3 spans 15 residues. Germline assignment: CDR1 PRHDT and CDR2 FYEKMQ (reference sequence). CDR3 residues: CASSALAESTDTQYF. The sequenced CDR3 bases are TGTGCCAGCAGTGCCCTAGCGGAGAGCACAGATACG. Drawing the rest from reference TRBV13 and TRBJ2-3, the complete variable domain is AAGVIQSPRHLIKEKRETATLKCYPIPRHDTVYWYQQGPGQDPQFLISFYEKMQSDKGSIPDRFSAQQFSDYHSELNMSSLELGDSALYFCASSALAESTDTQYFGPGTRLTVL.

Concerning this clone: The observed sequence ends 3 residues before the CDR3 terminus, with the missing tail filled in from the germline J gene. The chain recombines TRBV19 with TRBJ2-7, with TRBD1 matching over 7 bases. V shed 7 bases, J shed 5 bases, and the junction held 11 bases outside the gene matches. CDR1 and CDR2 (germline): LNHDA, SQIVND (reference sequence). This CDR3 comprises 14 residues. CDR3 sequence: CASMKGGQEDEQYF. The sequenced part of the CDR3 DNA is TGTGCCAGTATGAAGGGCGGACAGGAGGACGAG.

Regarding this clone: The read halts 3 residues ahead of the CDR3 end, with the missing end drawn from the germline J gene. The chain joins TRBV18 to TRBJ2-2; possibly TRBD1 for D (5 bases). This CDR3 contains 16 residues. Per germline, CDR1 KGHSH and CDR2 LQKENI. The sequenced part of the CDR3 DNA is TGTGCCAGCTCACCACTTGGCACCCCTGGGGCCAACGTG. Amino acid sequence: CASSPLGTPGANV. The full CDR3 protein is CASSPLGTPGANVLFF. Combining the CDR3 with reference TRBV18 and TRBJ2-2 gives the whole variable domain NAGVMQNPRHLVRRRGQEARLRCSPMKGHSHVYWYRQLPEEGLKFMVYLQKENIIDESGMPKERFSAEFPKEGPSILRIQQVVRGDSAAYFCASSPLGTPGANVLFFGEGSRLTVL.

Notes on this clone: A read error may account for a junction end that differs from germline. From the germline J gene comes the end of the CDR3, since the read stops 3 residues before it. The sample has other DNA sequences that encode this CDR3 too. The gene calls are TRBV2 and TRBJ1-3; 8 bases line up with TRBD1. The CDR3 runs to 13 residues. Germline CDR1 reads SNHLY; CDR2 reads FYNNEI. CDR3 region: CASSGTGGNTIYF. CDR3 DNA (partial): TGTGCCAGCAGCGGGACAGGCGGAAACACG.

Points on this clone: From the germline J gene comes the end of the CDR3, since the read stops 3 residues before it. The chain employs TRBV20-1 and TRBJ2-2; TRBD2 matches at 10 bases. The CDR3 length is 16 residues. Germline CDR1 is DFQATT and CDR2 is SNEGSKA (reference sequence). Trimming cost V 3 bases and J 6 bases; bases outside gene matches: 10. CDR3 bases read: TGCAGTGCTAGGCCTAGCGGGAGAGGTTTTTCCGGGGAG. Amino acids: CSARPSGRGFSGE. The full CDR3 protein is CSARPSGRGFSGELFF.

As to this clone: The read stops 3 residues short of the end of the CDR3; the missing end is completed from the germline J gene. The chain uses TRBV7-9 and TRBJ2-1, with D possibly being TRBD1 (5 bases). The V gene's germline CDR1 is SEHNR and CDR2 FQNEAQ (reference sequence). This CDR3 contains 12 residues. V lost 5 bases and J lost 6, with 8 bases in between. CDR3 bases read: TGTGCCAGCAGCCCTCAGGGCAATGAG. Translated, it gives CASSPQGNE. The CDR3, in full, reads CASSPQGNEQFF.

Of note for this clone: The read falls 3 residues short of the CDR3 end, and the missing part is taken from the germline J gene. This chain links TRBV7-8 with TRBJ2-7; TRBD2 aligns across 10 bases. The CDR3 is 15 residues long. V lost 5 bases and J lost 2; bases outside the gene matches: 6. CDR1 is SGHVS and CDR2 is FQNEAQ in the germline V gene. Here the CDR3 reads CASSPGLAATYEQYF. CDR3 DNA (partial): TGTGCCAGCAGCCCTGGACTAGCGGCCACCTACGAG.

Points on this clone: The sequenced fragment ends 3 residues before the CDR3 boundary, so the rest is inferred from the germline J gene. The genes are TRBV7-3 and TRBJ2-4, with D perhaps matching TRBD1 (6 bases). The CDR3 consists of 13 residues. The germline V gene has CDR1 SGHTA and CDR2 FQGTGA. The CDR3 bases that were read are TGTGCCAGCAGCCCAGGACAGAACTATGGT. Encoded protein: CASSPGQNYG. The entire CDR3 protein is CASSPGQNYGQYF. Drawing the rest from reference TRBV7-3 and TRBJ2-4, the complete variable domain is GAGVSQTPSNKVTEKGKYVELRCDPISGHTALYWYRQSLGQGPEFLIYFQGTGAADDSGLPNDRFFAVRPEGSVSTLKIQRTERGDSAVYLCASSPGQNYGQYFGAGTRLSVL.

On this clone itself: The sequenced fragment ends 3 residues before the CDR3 boundary, so the rest is inferred from the germline J gene. The V gene is TRBV7-9, the J gene TRBJ1-4; 7 nucleotides line up with TRBD1. The germline CDR1 and CDR2 sequences are SEHNR and FQNEAQ (reference sequence). Unmatched junction bases numbered 6, after V lost 4 bases and J lost 7 bases. The length of the CDR3 is 14 residues. The CDR3 loop is CASSSTGNREKLFF. Incomplete CDR3 DNA: TGTGCCAGCAGCTCGACAGGGAATCGTGAAAAA.

With respect to this clone: The read ends 3 residues early relative to the CDR3; the germline J gene fills the gap. This chain uses TRBV20-1 with TRBJ2-6; D remains ambiguous. The CDR3 extends over 15 amino acids. Trimming removed 3 bases at V and 0 bases at J, with 9 bases between. Per the germline V gene, CDR1 is DFQATT and CDR2 is SNEGSKA (reference sequence). CDR3 in amino acids: CSARPEGSGANVLTF. Partial CDR3 DNA: TGCAGTGCTAGGCCCGAAGGCTCTGGGGCCAACGTC.